This TCR beta chain comes out of a study of CD8 T cells in Susac syndrome. V dropped 1 base and J dropped 0 bases, with 7 bases sitting between them. The CDR3 loop spans 13 amino acids. Germline V gene data show CDR1 as DFQATT and CDR2 as SNEGSKA (reference sequence). The authors reverse transcribed 0.5 to 1 ug RNA with random hexamers. Amplification of TCR beta CDR3 across 54 Vbeta and 13 Jbeta was performed with immunoSEQ multiplex PCR. TCRdb itself ran the immunoSEQ multiplex PCR reads through MiXCR, one entry per CDR3 protein. The profile shows approximately 120,000 distinct CDR3 sequences, around nine tenths of them singletons. In this sample, this clonotype turned up a few times.

This chain links TRBV20-1 with TRBJ2-7; TRBD1 is a possible D gene (6 bases). The sequence was obtained from a human donor in good health. The sequencing input was CD4+ T cells from PBMCs. CDR3: CSARGTDSYEQYF. The DNA for the CDR3 is TGCAGTGCTAGAGGGACAGACTCCTACGAGCAGTACTTC.